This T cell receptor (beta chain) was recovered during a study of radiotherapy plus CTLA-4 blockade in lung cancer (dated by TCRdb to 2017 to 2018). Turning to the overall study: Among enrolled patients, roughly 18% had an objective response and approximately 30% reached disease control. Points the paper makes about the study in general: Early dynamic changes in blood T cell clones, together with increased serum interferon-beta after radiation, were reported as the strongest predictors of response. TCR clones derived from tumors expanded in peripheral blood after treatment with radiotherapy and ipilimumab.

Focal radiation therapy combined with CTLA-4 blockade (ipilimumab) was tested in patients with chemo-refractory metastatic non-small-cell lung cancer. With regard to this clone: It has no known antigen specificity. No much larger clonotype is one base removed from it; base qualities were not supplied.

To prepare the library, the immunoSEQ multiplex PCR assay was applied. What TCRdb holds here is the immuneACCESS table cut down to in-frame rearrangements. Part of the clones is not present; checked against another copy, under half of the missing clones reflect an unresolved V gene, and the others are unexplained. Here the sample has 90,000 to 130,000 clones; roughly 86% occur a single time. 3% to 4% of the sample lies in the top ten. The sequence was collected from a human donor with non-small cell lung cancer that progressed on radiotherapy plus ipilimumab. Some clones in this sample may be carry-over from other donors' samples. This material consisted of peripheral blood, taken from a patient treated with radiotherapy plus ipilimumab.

The sequenced DNA: TGTGCCATCAGTGAGAGGGAATTGGCAGATACGCAGTATTTT. Its coded protein is CAISERELADTQYF. The chain was built from TRBV10-3 and TRBJ2-3; the D segment cannot be called with confidence. Trimming removed 2 bases from V and 4 bases from J, leaving 10 bases between the germline ends. The CDR3 sequence holds 14 residues, the cysteine and phenylalanine included. Only CDR3 DNA is held: 42 bases, read in frame from base 1. The germline V gene yields ENHRY for CDR1 and SYGVKD for CDR2.